The 29 T cell receptor beta chains below were found in one sample sequenced in a study of blood T cell repertoires in COVID-19. Libraries were prepared by immunoSEQ multiplex PCR; TCRdb keeps only in-frame clonotypes and omits some of them. The sample holds 250,000 to 300,000 clones; around 80% are singletons and the top ten take approximately 4.5%. The sequencing input was PBMCs or T cells enriched from blood (not recorded which). These receptors were taken from a man under 40 with acute COVID-19.

J is TRBJ2-5 and V is TRBV19; 9 bases are shared with TRBD1. This CDR3 contains 15 residues. Germline lookup yields CDR1 LNHDA and CDR2 SQIVND (reference sequence). V gave up 5 bases and J gave up 3 bases; unmatched junction bases: 7. Here the CDR3 DNA reads TGTGCCAGTAGTGGATTGGGACAGGGAGAAGAGACCCAGTACTTC. Translating gives CASSGLGQGEETQYF.

The V gene is TRBV5-1, the J gene TRBJ1-1, with TRBD1 matching over 7 bases. V lost 6 bases to trimming and J lost 7 bases; unmatched junction nucleotides: 9. CDR3 length equals 13 residues. Germline loops: CDR1 SGHRS, CDR2 YFSETQ. CDR3 bases: TGCGCCAGCACCCTTCAAGGGGGCGATGAAGCTTTCTTT. Translation gives CASTLQGGDEAFF.

Regarding this clone: A junction end diverges from the germline sequence, so it may reflect a read error. The gene calls are TRBV5-1 and TRBJ2-2; 11 bases are a match to TRBD2. This CDR3 contains 17 residues. Germline V gene data show CDR1 as SGHRS and CDR2 as YFSETQ. Written as DNA, the CDR3 is TGTGCCAGCAGCTTGGTGCTAGCGGGAGGGAACACCGGGGAGCTGTTTTTT. Protein sequence: CASSLVLAGGNTGELFF.

V is TRBV27 and J is TRBJ1-2; 12 nucleotides agree with TRBD1. J was trimmed by 1 base and V by 8 bases; bases with no gene match: 11. Per the germline V gene, CDR1 is MNHEY and CDR2 is SMNVEV (reference sequence). There are 17 residues in the CDR3. The DNA for the CDR3 is TGTGCCAGCTCACGGGACAGGGGGCTAAACGGTAACTATGGCTACACCTTC. This translates into CASSRDRGLNGNYGYTF.

V is TRBV6-4 and J is TRBJ2-3; 10 bases are a match to TRBD1. Germline CDR1 reads MRHNA; CDR2 reads SNTAGT. With V trimmed by 5 bases and J by 3 bases, 8 bases remained unmatched. The length of the CDR3 is 16 residues. The CDR3 DNA is TGTGCCAGCAGTCTCCAGACAGGGGGCCCGACAGATACGCAGTATTTT. Encoded protein: CASSLQTGGPTDTQYF.

This chain uses TRBV4-1 with TRBJ1-3, with D hard to call. Germline lookup yields CDR1 MGHRA and CDR2 YSYEKL. The CDR3 is 15 residues long. Trimming removed 0 bases from V and 7 bases from J, with 13 bases in between. In DNA, the CDR3 is TGCGCCAGCAGCCAAGAGCCAGTCCCGATGAACACCATATATTTT. Its protein product is CASSQEPVPMNTIYF.

The CDR3 loop reads CATSETGTGNTEAFF. The DNA for the CDR3 is TGTGCCACCAGTGAAACCGGGACAGGGAACACTGAAGCTTTCTTT. The chain uses TRBV24-1 and TRBJ1-1; 8 positions match TRBD1. After removal of 4 bases from V and 1 base from J, the junction contained 4 bases not matched to a gene. Germline CDR1 and CDR2: KGHDR and SFDVKD. CDR3 length equals 15 residues.

CDR3 bases: TGCGCCAGCAGCTTAGAAAAACAACCTACGACAGGGAGATGGGACACCGGGGAGCTGTTTTTT. It encodes CASSLEKQPTTGRWDTGELFF. This chain connects TRBV5-1 to TRBJ2-2, with 7 bases that match TRBD1. This CDR3 is built from 21 residues. Per the germline V gene, CDR1 is SGHRS and CDR2 is YFSETQ. V gave up 2 bases and J gave up 3 bases; unmatched junction bases: 22.

Only one count was recorded for this clone. This chain connects TRBV28 to TRBJ1-1, with D tentatively TRBD1 (6 bases). V shed 6 bases and J shed 2 bases, with 13 bases lying between them. CDR1 is MDHEN and CDR2 is SYDVKM in the germline V gene. The CDR3 sequence is 14 residues long. This CDR3 reads CASRPLGANTEAFF. CDR3 DNA: TGTGCCAGCAGGCCCCTGGGGGCAAACACTGAAGCTTTCTTT.

The CDR3 DNA reads TGTGCCACCAGCAGAGGGGACAGTATTAACTATGGCTACACCTTC. As protein: CATSRGDSINYGYTF. This sequence joins TRBV15 and TRBJ1-2; 7 positions match TRBD1. CDR1 and CDR2 from the germline V gene are LNHNV and YYDKDF (reference sequence). V dropped 1 base and J dropped 1; count of bases not matched to a gene: 3. The CDR3 extends over 15 amino acids.

This chain connects TRBV2 to TRBJ2-2, with 9 bases lining up with TRBD2. J was trimmed by 1 base and V by 1 base; bases with no gene match: 4. CDR3 length equals 17 residues. Germline CDR1 and CDR2: SNHLY and FYNNEI. This chain's CDR3 is CASSEGSGGLNTGELFF. CDR3 bases: TGTGCCAGCAGTGAAGGTAGCGGGGGCTTGAACACCGGGGAGCTGTTTTTT.

Turning to this clone: The junction and the germline gene differ at one end; a read error may be behind it. The V call is TRBV5-1, the J call TRBJ1-4, with a tentative D call TRBD1 (6 bases). CDR1 is SGHRS and CDR2 is YFSETQ in the germline V gene. This CDR3 has 13 amino acids. CDR3 amino acids: CASSLWGTEKLFF. The CDR3 bases are TGTGCCAGCAGCTTGTGGGGGACAGAAAAACTGTTTTTT.

This chain links TRBV7-9 with TRBJ1-1; 8 bases are a match to TRBD1. V lost 6 bases and J lost 0; bases outside the gene matches: 3. CDR1 and CDR2 from the germline V gene are SEHNR and FQNEAQ (reference sequence). The length of the CDR3 is 14 residues. This CDR3 is CASSTGGLNTEAFF. For the CDR3, the DNA is TGTGCCAGCAGTACAGGGGGTTTGAACACTGAAGCTTTCTTT.

Points on this clone: The junction departs from the called germline gene at one end, perhaps through a read error. This chain joins TRBV5-1 and TRBJ2-5; TRBD1 matches at 8 bases. Germline V CDR1 and CDR2: SGHRS, YFSETQ. The CDR3 covers 16 residues. CDR3 sequence (DNA): TGTGCCAGCAGCTTAGTTTGGGACAGGTACCAAGAGACCCAGTACTTC. Its translation is CASSLVWDRYQETQYF. The variable domain in full, with the rest retrieved from reference TRBV5-1 and TRBJ2-5, is KAGVTQTPRYLIKTRGQQVTLSCSPISGHRSVSWYQQTPGQGLQFLFEYFSETQRNKGNFPGRFSGRQFSNSRSEMNVSTLELGDSALYLCASSLVWDRYQETQYFGPGTRLLVL.

In nucleotides, the CDR3 is TGCAGCGTTTCGAAGACAGGGGGCGCGGGCACCGGGGAGCTGTTTTTT. Translated: CSVSKTGGAGTGELFF. This chain links TRBV29-1 with TRBJ2-2; 10 positions match TRBD1. The CDR3 runs 16 residues. Germline V CDR1 and CDR2: SQVTM, ANQGSEA. The trim removed 5 bases at V and 4 bases at J, leaving 10 bases unmatched.

The J gene is TRBJ2-2, the V gene TRBV27; D not resolved. V dropped 4 bases and J dropped 4 bases, with 4 bases sitting between them. Germline values: CDR1 MNHEY, CDR2 SMNVEV (reference sequence). CDR3 length: 12 amino acids. The CDR3 DNA reads as TGTGCCAGCAGTTCCCTCACCGGGGAGCTGTTTTTT. Protein product: CASSSLTGELFF.

The rearrangement uses TRBV19 and TRBJ2-3; 8 nucleotides agree with TRBD2. Germline trimming cut 4 bases from V and 0 bases from J; bases unmatched to any gene: 9. Germline assignment: CDR1 LNHDA and CDR2 SQIVND (reference sequence). This CDR3 is 17 amino acids long. CDR3 sequence: CASSTSLSGVSTDTQYF. In DNA form, the CDR3 reads TGTGCCAGTAGTACTTCCCTTAGCGGGGTAAGCACAGATACGCAGTATTTT.

This clone was counted only a few times. V is TRBV6-5 and J is TRBJ1-2; D is possibly TRBD1 (5 bases). The CDR3 is made up of 13 amino acids. Germline values: CDR1 MNHEY, CDR2 SVGAGI. The CDR3 is CASTGTSLDGYTF. The CDR3 DNA is TGTGCTTCGACCGGGACTTCACTGGATGGCTACACCTTC.

This clone was counted only a few times. The chain carries TRBV19 and TRBJ1-1, with D hard to call. The V gene lost 6 bases and the J gene lost 2 bases, with 10 bases spanning the gap. Germline-derived CDR1 and CDR2 are LNHDA and SQIVND (reference sequence). The CDR3 is made up of 13 amino acids. The CDR3 region is CASRSGINTEAFF. In DNA, the CDR3 is TGTGCCAGTAGATCCGGGATCAACACTGAAGCTTTCTTT. The whole variable domain, filled in from reference TRBV19 and TRBJ1-1, reads DGGITQSPKYLFRKEGQNVTLSCEQNLNHDAMYWYRQDPGQGLRLIYYSQIVNDFQKGDIAEGYSVSREKKESFPLTVTSAQKNPTAFYLCASRSGINTEAFFGQGTRLTVV.

This chain links TRBV5-1 with TRBJ1-5, with 7 bases aligning to TRBD1. V lost 0 bases and J lost 1; bases outside the gene matches: 1. The CDR3 consists of 15 residues. Germline-derived CDR1 and CDR2 are SGHRS and YFSETQ. The chain's CDR3 is CASSLEGASNQPQHF. CDR3 sequence (DNA): TGCGCCAGCAGCTTGGAGGGGGCGAGCAATCAGCCCCAGCATTTT.

The chain combines TRBV9 with TRBJ2-3; 7 bases are shared with TRBD2. CDR3 size: 13 residues. The germline V gene encodes CDR1 SGDLS and CDR2 YYNGEE. V lost 3 bases to trimming and J lost 8 bases; unmatched junction nucleotides: 6. The CDR3 DNA is TGTGCCAGCAGCGCCCTAGCGGAAGCTACGCAGTATTTT. Encoded protein: CASSALAEATQYF.

The V call is TRBV19, the J call TRBJ1-2; no clear D. The V end lost 3 bases, the J end lost 4 bases, and 9 bases lay between the germline ends. Germline V gene sequence: CDR1 LNHDA, CDR2 SQIVND (reference sequence). The CDR3 has 13 residues. The DNA of the CDR3 is TGTGCCAGTAGTATCCCCTCCTCCTATGGCTACACCTTC. It translates to CASSIPSSYGYTF.

The sample holds one count of this clone. The chain uses TRBV6-6 and TRBJ1-3; tentatively, D is TRBD1 (6 bases). The CDR3 is made up of 19 amino acids. CDR1 is MNHNY, CDR2 SVGAGI, per germline (reference sequence). Trimming removed 5 bases at V and 0 bases at J, with 23 bases between. The CDR3 loop is CASSPPVKGETYSGNTIYF. In DNA, the CDR3 is TGTGCCAGCAGTCCCCCGGTAAAGGGGGAGACGTACTCTGGAAACACCATATATTTT.

V usage is TRBV5-5 and J usage is TRBJ1-5; no clear D gene. There are 14 residues in the CDR3. V was shortened by 6 bases and J by 3 bases, with 13 bases between the two germline ends. CDR1 SGHKS and CDR2 YYEKEE come from the germline V gene (reference sequence). CDR3 residues: CASTPHIFNQPQHF. DNA for the CDR3: TGTGCCAGCACCCCACACATCTTCAATCAGCCCCAGCATTTT.

This clone occurred many times. The V gene is TRBV19, the J gene TRBJ1-5; 8 bases align to TRBD1. The germline gives CDR1 LNHDA, CDR2 SQIVND (reference sequence). The CDR3 sequence is 15 residues long. J lost 7 bases, V lost 4 bases, and 9 bases had no gene match. The CDR3 spells CASSTLGAGGQPQHF. CDR3 bases: TGTGCCAGTAGTACCCTTGGGGCAGGGGGCCAGCCCCAGCATTTT.

The rearrangement links TRBV5-6 to TRBJ1-1, with unresolved D. CDR3 length: 12 residues. In germline, CDR1 is SGHDT, CDR2 YYEEEE. V gave up 3 bases and J gave up 3 bases, with 6 bases separating them. This CDR3 reads CASSSGYTEAFF. The CDR3 region has the DNA TGTGCCAGCAGCTCGGGGTACACTGAAGCTTTCTTT.

The V gene is TRBV6-5, the J gene TRBJ1-5, with 7 bases identical to TRBD1. Germline CDR1 reads MNHEY; CDR2 reads SVGAGI. Trimming at V came to 8 bases and at J to 6 bases, leaving 10 bases not matched to a gene. The length of the CDR3 is 14 residues. The CDR3 sequence is CASYQGGFGQPQHF. The CDR3 nucleotides are TGTGCCAGCTATCAAGGGGGCTTCGGTCAGCCCCAGCATTTT.

The chain links TRBV9 to TRBJ2-2; 7 bases line up with TRBD1. This CDR3 has 15 amino acids. Germline V lookup: CDR1 SGDLS, CDR2 YYNGEE. V was pared by 3 bases and J by 4 bases, with 6 bases of the junction left unmatched. CDR3: CASSAQGIGTGELFF. The DNA for the CDR3 is TGTGCCAGCAGCGCACAGGGGATAGGCACCGGGGAGCTGTTTTTT. Based on the CDR3 plus reference TRBV9 and TRBJ2-2, the full variable domain is DSGVTQTPKHLITATGQRVTLRCSPRSGDLSVYWYQQSLDQGLQFLIQYYNGEERAKGNILERFSAQQFPDLHSELNLSSLELGDSALYFCASSAQGIGTGELFFGEGSRLTVL.

V usage is TRBV24-1 and J usage is TRBJ2-2, with 7 bases aligning to TRBD1. This CDR3 region has 14 residues. The germline CDR1 and CDR2 sequences are KGHDR and SFDVKD. Unmatched junction bases numbered 5, after V lost 7 bases and J lost 4 bases. The CDR3 sequence: CATSHRGPTGELFF. The CDR3 coding sequence is TGTGCCACCAGCCACAGGGGTCCCACCGGGGAGCTGTTTTTT.